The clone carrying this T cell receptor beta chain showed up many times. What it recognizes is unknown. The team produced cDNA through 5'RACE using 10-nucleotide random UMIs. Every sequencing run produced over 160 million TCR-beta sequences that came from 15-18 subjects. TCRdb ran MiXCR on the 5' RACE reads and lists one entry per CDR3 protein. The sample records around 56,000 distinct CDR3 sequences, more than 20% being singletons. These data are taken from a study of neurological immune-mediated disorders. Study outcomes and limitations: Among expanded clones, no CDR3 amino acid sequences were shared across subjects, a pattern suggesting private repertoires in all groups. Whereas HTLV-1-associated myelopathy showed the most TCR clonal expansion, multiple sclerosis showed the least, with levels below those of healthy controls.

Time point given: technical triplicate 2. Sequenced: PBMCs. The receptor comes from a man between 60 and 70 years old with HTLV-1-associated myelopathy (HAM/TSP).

The DNA of the CDR3 is TGTGCCAGCAGCTCGGGACGGACCCTTCTGGATAATCAGCCCCAGCATTTT. It yields the protein CASSSGRTLLDNQPQHF. V is TRBV5-6 and J is TRBJ1-5; TRBD1 might be the D (5 bases). This CDR3 region has 17 residues. The ends were cut back, 3 bases at V and 4 bases at J, with 20 bases in the middle. Germline values: CDR1 SGHDT, CDR2 YYEEEE.